This TCR beta chain was captured by sequencing in a study of blood T cell repertoires in COVID-19. The repertoire was sequenced with immunoSEQ multiplex PCR; TCRdb's copy has only in-frame clones and lacks some. The sample lists some 200,000 clones, more than 75% occurring once. This clone was seen a single time. One end of the junction is discordant with germline, which a read error may explain. Germline assignment: CDR1 SGHRS and CDR2 YFSETQ. This CDR3 comprises 15 residues. The sample consisted of peripheral blood. The chain employs TRBV5-1 and TRBJ1-2; tentative D call: TRBD1 (5 bases). This receptor was identified in a middle-aged woman with acute or convalescent COVID-19. This CDR3 is CASSLDGHRNYGHTF. DNA of the CDR3: TGCGCCAGCAGCTTGGATGGACACAGAAACTATGGCCACACCTTC.